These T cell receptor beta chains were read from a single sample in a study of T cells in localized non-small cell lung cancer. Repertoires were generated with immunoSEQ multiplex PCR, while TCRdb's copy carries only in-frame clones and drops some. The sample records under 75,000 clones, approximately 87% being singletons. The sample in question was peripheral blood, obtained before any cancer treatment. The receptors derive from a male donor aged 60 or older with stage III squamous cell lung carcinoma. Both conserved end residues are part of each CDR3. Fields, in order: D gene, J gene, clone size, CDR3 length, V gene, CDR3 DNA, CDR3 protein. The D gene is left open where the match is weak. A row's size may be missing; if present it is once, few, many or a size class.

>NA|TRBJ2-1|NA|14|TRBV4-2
TGTGCCAGCAGCCAAGCCAGGGGATACAATGAGCAGTTCTTC
CASSQARGYNEQFF
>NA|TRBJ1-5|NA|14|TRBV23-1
TGCGCCAGCAGTCCCGGAGGTAGCAATCAGCCCCAGCATTTT
CASSPGGSNQPQHF
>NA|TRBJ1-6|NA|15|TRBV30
TGTGCCTGGAGTGCAGGGAGCAGCTATAATTCACCCCTCCACTTT
CAWSAGSSYNSPLHF
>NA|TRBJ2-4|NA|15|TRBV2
TGTGCCAGCACCTGGGGGCTCTTAGCCAAAAACATTCAGTACTTC
CASTWGLLAKNIQYF
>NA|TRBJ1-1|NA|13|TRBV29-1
TGCAGCGTCTTACAGGGCCGGGGCACTGAAGCTTTCTTT
CSVLQGRGTEAFF
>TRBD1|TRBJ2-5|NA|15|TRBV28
TGTGCCAGCAGTCCGGCGGGGACAGGGGAAGAGACCCAGTACTTC
CASSPAGTGEETQYF
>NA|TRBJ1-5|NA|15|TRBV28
TGTGCCAGCAGAAGAACAGGATATAGCAATCAGCCCCAGCATTTT
CASRRTGYSNQPQHF
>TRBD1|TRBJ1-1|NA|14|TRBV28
TGTGCCAGCAGTCTTAACGGACAGGGGATGTGGGCTTTCTTT
CASSLNGQGMWAFF
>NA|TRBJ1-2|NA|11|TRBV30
TGTGCCTGGAGTACTAACTATGGCTACACCTTC
CAWSTNYGYTF
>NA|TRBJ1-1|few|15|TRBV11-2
TGTGCCAGCAGCTCCCTCCGGGATCTGACCACTGAAGCTTTCTTT
CASSSLRDLTTEAFF
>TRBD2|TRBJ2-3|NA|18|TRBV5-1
TGCGCCAGCAGCTCCCCGACTAGCGGGGGGCCGGGCACAGATACGCAGTATTTT
CASSSPTSGGPGTDTQYF
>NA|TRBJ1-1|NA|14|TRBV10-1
TGCGCCAGCAGTGAGACAAGTATGAACACTGAAGCTTTCTTT
CASSETSMNTEAFF
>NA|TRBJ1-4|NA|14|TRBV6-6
TGTGCCAGCAGTTACCGAAGGGCGCAGGAAAAACTGTTTTTT
CASSYRRAQEKLFF
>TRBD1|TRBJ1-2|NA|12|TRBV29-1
TGCAGCGTTGAGGGGACAGGCGTAGGCTACACCTTC
CSVEGTGVGYTF
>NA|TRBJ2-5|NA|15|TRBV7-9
TGTGCCAGCAGCTTAGAAGGAGGAGACCAAGAGACCCAGTACTTC
CASSLEGGDQETQYF
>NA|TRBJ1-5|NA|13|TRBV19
TGTGCCAGTAGTACAGTACAGGGTCAGCCCCAGCATTTT
CASSTVQGQPQHF
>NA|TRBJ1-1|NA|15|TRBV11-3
TGTGCCAGCAGCTCAGGCCTGGTAGGCGACACTGAAGCTTTCTTT
CASSSGLVGDTEAFF
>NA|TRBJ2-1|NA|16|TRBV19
TGTGCCAGTAGTATCCGGACAGACGTTGATGCGAATGAGCAGTTCTTC
CASSIRTDVDANEQFF
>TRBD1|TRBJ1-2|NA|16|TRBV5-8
TGTGCCAGCAGCCCCCAGGGACAGGGGGCAATCTATGGCTACACCTTC
CASSPQGQGAIYGYTF
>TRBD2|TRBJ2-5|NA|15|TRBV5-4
TGTGCCAGCAGCTTGGAAGCGGGGGGCCGTGAGACCCAGTACTTC
CASSLEAGGRETQYF
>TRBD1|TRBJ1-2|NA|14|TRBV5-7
TGTGCCAGCAGCTTTCTGTCACAGGGGGATGGCTACACCTTC
CASSFLSQGDGYTF
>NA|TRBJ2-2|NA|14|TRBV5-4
TGTGCCAGCAGCTTGAAAGACAGGTCCGGGGAGCTGTTTTTT
CASSLKDRSGELFF
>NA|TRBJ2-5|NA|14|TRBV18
TGTGCCAGCTCACGGCGTGGCGGGCAAGAGACCCAGTACTTC
CASSRRGGQETQYF
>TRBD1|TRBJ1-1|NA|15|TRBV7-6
TGTGCCAGCAGCTTAGGAAAGACAGGGGGCTCGGAAGCTTTCTTT
CASSLGKTGGSEAFF
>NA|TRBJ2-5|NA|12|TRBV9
TGTGCCAGCAGCGTAGTTGGGGAGACCCAGTACTTC
CASSVVGETQYF
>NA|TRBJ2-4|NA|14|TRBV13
TGTGCCAGCAGCTTAGGTCTTGGGGGACGGATTCAGTACTTC
CASSLGLGGRIQYF
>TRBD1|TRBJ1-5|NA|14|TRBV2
TGTGCCGGGGCACCAGGGGGGGATCATCAGCCCCAGCATTTT
CAGAPGGDHQPQHF
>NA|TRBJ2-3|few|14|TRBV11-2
TGTGCCAGCAGCCGCGGGACTGGCACAGATACGCAGTATTTT
CASSRGTGTDTQYF
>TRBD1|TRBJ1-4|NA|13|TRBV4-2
TGTGCCAGCAGCCAAGGCGGGGACAGCAGTAAAAGTTTT
CASSQGGDSSKSF
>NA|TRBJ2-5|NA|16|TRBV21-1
TGTGCCAGCAGCAAGTTCCCCTGGGGACTCCAAGAGACCCAGTACTTC
CASSKFPWGLQETQYF
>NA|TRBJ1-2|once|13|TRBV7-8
TGTGCCAGCAGCTCCACACCAATCTATGGCTACACCTTC
CASSSTPIYGYTF
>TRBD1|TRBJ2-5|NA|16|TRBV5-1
TGCGCCAGCAGCTCGCAGACAGGGGGTCGGCAAGAGACCCAGTACTTC
CASSSQTGGRQETQYF
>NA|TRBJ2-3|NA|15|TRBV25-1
TGTGCCAGCGCGCCCGGGGGGCGGGGGACAGATACGCAGTATTTT
CASAPGGRGTDTQYF
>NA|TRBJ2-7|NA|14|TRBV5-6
TGTGCCAGCAGCTTGGGACCGGACCACCACGAGCAGTACTTC
CASSLGPDHHEQYF
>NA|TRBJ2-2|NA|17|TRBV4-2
TGTGCCAGCAGCCAGAATGGACTATCACGGTCAATCGGGGAGCTGTTTTTT
CASSQNGLSRSIGELFF
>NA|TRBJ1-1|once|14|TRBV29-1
TGCAGCGCCGGCGAGGGGGGCTGGAGGACTGAAGCTTTCTTT
CSAGEGGWRTEAFF